This TCR beta chain was retrieved from a study of blood T cell repertoires in COVID-19. Assay: immunoSEQ multiplex PCR; the TCRdb copy retains only in-frame clones and omits some. The sample carries some 320,000 clones, around nine tenths recorded once. CDR3 size: 15 residues. Germline CDR1 is MNHEY and CDR2 is SVGEGT. Trimming took off 6 bases at V and 4 bases at J, with 18 bases between the two ends. Sequencing was carried out using PBMCs or T cells enriched from blood (not recorded which). The chain combines TRBV6-2 or TRBV6-3 with TRBJ2-5, with a possible D match to TRBD2 (6 bases). This TCR was recovered from a woman between 45 and 65 years old who had been exposed to COVID-19. CDR3 region: CASSRPTSFGETQYF. Here the CDR3 DNA reads TGTGCCAGCAGCCGGCCTACTAGCTTCGGAGAGACCCAGTACTTC.